Listed below are T cell receptor beta chains from one sample, sequenced in a study of control samples from healthy donors and cancer patients. TCRdb keeps only in-frame clones here, not all; method: immunoSEQ multiplex PCR. The table records around 230,000 clones, over 90% of them present only once. Sequenced sample: blood. The receptor set was obtained from a man aged 50-60 years in good health. The CDR3 runs from the conserved cysteine through the conserved F or W. The order of the fields is D gene, J gene, clone size, V gene, CDR3 protein. A D gene is named only where the DNA matches it firmly. Clone size is shown for a subset of rows, as once, few, many or a class of expanded clone.

d_gene: TRBD1; j_gene: TRBJ1-1; abundance: .; v_gene: TRBV19; CDR3aa: CASTVTGGGEAFF
d_gene: TRBD1; j_gene: TRBJ2-1; abundance: .; v_gene: TRBV6-2/TRBV6-3; CDR3aa: CASSRRQGLSYNEQFF
d_gene: TRBD1; j_gene: TRBJ2-7; abundance: .; v_gene: TRBV3-1/TRBV3-2; CDR3aa: CASSPRDRGLDEQYF
d_gene: .; j_gene: TRBJ2-2; abundance: .; v_gene: TRBV5-1; CDR3aa: CASSFGGQNTGELFF
d_gene: .; j_gene: TRBJ1-1; abundance: .; v_gene: TRBV5-1; CDR3aa: CASSLDSMNTEAFF
d_gene: .; j_gene: TRBJ1-5; abundance: few; v_gene: TRBV10-3; CDR3aa: CAISERRGGDQPQHF
d_gene: TRBD1; j_gene: TRBJ2-6; abundance: few; v_gene: TRBV5-4; CDR3aa: CASSLEQGKAGANVLTF
d_gene: TRBD1; j_gene: TRBJ2-1; abundance: .; v_gene: TRBV5-1; CDR3aa: CASSLATGGDEQFF
d_gene: TRBD1; j_gene: TRBJ1-4; abundance: .; v_gene: TRBV2; CDR3aa: CASSPGTGDEKLFF
d_gene: .; j_gene: TRBJ1-5; abundance: .; v_gene: TRBV2; CDR3aa: CASSGQQAGNQPQHF
d_gene: TRBD1; j_gene: TRBJ2-7; abundance: once; v_gene: TRBV7-2; CDR3aa: CASSSPGTGSYEQYF
d_gene: .; j_gene: TRBJ2-6; abundance: few; v_gene: TRBV3-1/TRBV3-2; CDR3aa: CASSHPTSGGSGANVLTF
d_gene: .; j_gene: TRBJ1-6; abundance: once; v_gene: TRBV4-1; CDR3aa: CASSQDRGPDSPLHF
d_gene: .; j_gene: TRBJ1-2; abundance: .; v_gene: TRBV28; CDR3aa: CASSLPGIYGYTF
d_gene: .; j_gene: TRBJ2-6; abundance: .; v_gene: TRBV5-6; CDR3aa: CASSSRVVGANVLTF
d_gene: TRBD1; j_gene: TRBJ2-5; abundance: .; v_gene: TRBV3-1/TRBV3-2; CDR3aa: CASSPLGQGLGLTQYF
d_gene: .; j_gene: TRBJ2-1; abundance: .; v_gene: TRBV18; CDR3aa: CASSTVRWSNANEQFF
d_gene: TRBD1; j_gene: TRBJ1-2; abundance: .; v_gene: TRBV5-1; CDR3aa: CASSESRQGARGYTF
d_gene: .; j_gene: TRBJ2-2; abundance: .; v_gene: TRBV5-1; CDR3aa: CASSLVGAPKGELFF
d_gene: TRBD1; j_gene: TRBJ2-5; abundance: .; v_gene: TRBV24-1; CDR3aa: CATKGTGLRETQYF
d_gene: .; j_gene: TRBJ1-2; abundance: .; v_gene: TRBV3-1/TRBV3-2; CDR3aa: CASSQEGGYTF
d_gene: TRBD1; j_gene: TRBJ1-1; abundance: .; v_gene: TRBV6-5; CDR3aa: CASSYSRGPNTEAFF
d_gene: .; j_gene: TRBJ1-5; abundance: .; v_gene: TRBV5-1; CDR3aa: CASSPGSSNQPQHF
d_gene: TRBD2; j_gene: TRBJ2-1; abundance: .; v_gene: TRBV6-4; CDR3aa: CASSDSTGGANEQFF
d_gene: .; j_gene: TRBJ1-1; abundance: .; v_gene: TRBV29-1; CDR3aa: CSAYGQPNTEAFF
d_gene: .; j_gene: TRBJ1-1; abundance: .; v_gene: TRBV5-1; CDR3aa: CASSLAIRNTEAFF
d_gene: .; j_gene: TRBJ2-1; abundance: .; v_gene: TRBV18; CDR3aa: CASSPNRAGNEQFF
d_gene: .; j_gene: TRBJ2-7; abundance: .; v_gene: TRBV2; CDR3aa: CASSRGLYPYEQYF
d_gene: .; j_gene: TRBJ2-3; abundance: .; v_gene: TRBV6-5; CDR3aa: CASSYSGMDTQYF
d_gene: .; j_gene: TRBJ1-1; abundance: .; v_gene: TRBV11-2; CDR3aa: CASSPRFGVALTEAFF
d_gene: .; j_gene: TRBJ1-5; abundance: .; v_gene: TRBV28; CDR3aa: CASSNQPQHF
d_gene: TRBD2; j_gene: TRBJ2-5; abundance: .; v_gene: TRBV27; CDR3aa: CASSPVAGGQETQYF
d_gene: .; j_gene: TRBJ1-1; abundance: .; v_gene: TRBV2; CDR3aa: CAVNPWEGTEAFF
d_gene: .; j_gene: TRBJ1-1; abundance: .; v_gene: TRBV14; CDR3aa: CASSQEEAVAKAFF
d_gene: .; j_gene: TRBJ1-2; abundance: .; v_gene: TRBV18; CDR3aa: CASSPKGSGYTF
d_gene: TRBD1; j_gene: TRBJ2-5; abundance: .; v_gene: TRBV5-1; CDR3aa: CASSPDREGTQYF
d_gene: TRBD2; j_gene: TRBJ2-7; abundance: .; v_gene: TRBV4-3; CDR3aa: CASSHSRTSGDYEQYF
d_gene: .; j_gene: TRBJ1-4; abundance: .; v_gene: TRBV7-2; CDR3aa: CASSQPLMTGPWNEKLFF
d_gene: .; j_gene: TRBJ1-1; abundance: .; v_gene: TRBV6-5; CDR3aa: CASRIDWGVTEAFF
d_gene: .; j_gene: TRBJ1-4; abundance: .; v_gene: TRBV11-3; CDR3aa: CASSSLGGNEKLFF
d_gene: TRBD1; j_gene: TRBJ1-2; abundance: .; v_gene: TRBV28; CDR3aa: CASRPGGPIYGYTF
d_gene: .; j_gene: TRBJ1-2; abundance: .; v_gene: TRBV28; CDR3aa: CASSLRSTYGYTF
d_gene: .; j_gene: TRBJ2-7; abundance: .; v_gene: TRBV6-1; CDR3aa: CASSEALGYEQYF
d_gene: .; j_gene: TRBJ1-2; abundance: .; v_gene: TRBV4-1; CDR3aa: CASSQDEGYGYTF
d_gene: TRBD1; j_gene: TRBJ2-5; abundance: .; v_gene: TRBV7-2; CDR3aa: CASSSEGTGVVRAQYF
d_gene: .; j_gene: TRBJ1-5; abundance: few; v_gene: TRBV28; CDR3aa: CASSFRGYDNQPQHF